This T cell receptor (beta chain) appears in the sequencing data of a study of blood T cell repertoires in COVID-19. Study at large: The samples span acute and convalescent COVID-19 from the United States, Italy and Spain.

As processed by the authors: By means of reference gene primer amplification, nucleated cell counts were estimated. The repertoire was sequenced with immunoSEQ multiplex PCR; TCRdb's copy has only in-frame clones and lacks some. The D gene and trimming were derived from the DNA, and the V and J assignments and clone size from that table. The data show under 150,000 clones, with about three quarters seen just once and around 13% held by the top ten. The CDR3 spans 11 residues. Trimming removed 6 bases from V and 2 bases from J, with 4 bases in between. The receptor was derived from a man older than 75 with acute or convalescent COVID-19. Sequencing was performed on peripheral blood. The rearrangement joins TRBV12-3 or TRBV12-4 to TRBJ2-5; D is unclear. DNA for the CDR3: TGTGCCAGCAGCCTTCAAGAGACCCAGTACTTC. Protein sequence: CASSLQETQYF.